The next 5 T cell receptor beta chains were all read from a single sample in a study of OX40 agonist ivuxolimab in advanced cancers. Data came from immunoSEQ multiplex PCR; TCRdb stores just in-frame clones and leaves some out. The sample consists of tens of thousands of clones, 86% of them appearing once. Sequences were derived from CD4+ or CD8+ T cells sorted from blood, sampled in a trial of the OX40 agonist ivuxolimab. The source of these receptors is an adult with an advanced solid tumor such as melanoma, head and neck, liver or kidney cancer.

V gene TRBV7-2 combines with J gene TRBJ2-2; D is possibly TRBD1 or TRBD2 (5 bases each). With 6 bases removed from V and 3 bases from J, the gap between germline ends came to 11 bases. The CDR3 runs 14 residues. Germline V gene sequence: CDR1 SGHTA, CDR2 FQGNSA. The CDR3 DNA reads TGTGCCAGCAGGAAGGGGAGAGACACCGGGGAGCTGTTTTTT. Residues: CASRKGRDTGELFF. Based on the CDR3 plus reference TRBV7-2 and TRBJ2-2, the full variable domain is GAGVSQSPSNKVTEKGKDVELRCDPISGHTALYWYRQSLGQGLEFLIYFQGNSAPDKSGLPSDRFSAERTGGSVSTLTIQRTQQEDSAVYLCASRKGRDTGELFFGEGSRLTVL.

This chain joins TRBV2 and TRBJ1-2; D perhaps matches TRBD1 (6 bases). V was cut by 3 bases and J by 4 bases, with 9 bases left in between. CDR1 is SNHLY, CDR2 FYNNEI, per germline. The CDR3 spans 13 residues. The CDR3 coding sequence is TGTGCCAGCAGTGAGCAGGGGCTCTATGGCTACACCTTC. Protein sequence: CASSEQGLYGYTF.

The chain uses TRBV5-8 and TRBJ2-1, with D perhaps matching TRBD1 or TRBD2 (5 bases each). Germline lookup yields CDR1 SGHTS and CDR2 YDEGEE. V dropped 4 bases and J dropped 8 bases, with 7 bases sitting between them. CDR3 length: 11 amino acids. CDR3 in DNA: TGTGCCAGCAGCGGGACCGATGAGCAGTTCTTC. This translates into CASSGTDEQFF. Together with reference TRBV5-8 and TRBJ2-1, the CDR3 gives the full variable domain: EAGVTQSPTHLIKTRGQQATLRCSPISGHTSVYWYQQALGLGLQFLLWYDEGEERNRGNFPPRFSGRQFPNYSSELNVNALELEDSALYLCASSGTDEQFFGPGTRLTVL.

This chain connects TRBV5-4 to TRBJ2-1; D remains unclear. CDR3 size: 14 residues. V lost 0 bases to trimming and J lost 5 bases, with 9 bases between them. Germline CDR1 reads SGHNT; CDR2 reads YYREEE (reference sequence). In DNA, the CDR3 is TGTGCCAGCAGCTTGGGGTTTAGTAACAATGAGCAGTTCTTC. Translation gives CASSLGFSNNEQFF.

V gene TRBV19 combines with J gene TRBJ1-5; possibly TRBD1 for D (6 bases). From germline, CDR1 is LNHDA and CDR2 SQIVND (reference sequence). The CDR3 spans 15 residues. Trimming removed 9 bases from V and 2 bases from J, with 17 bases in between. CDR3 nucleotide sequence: TGTGCCAGCGCGGGGGACAAAAGTGGCAATCAGCCCCAGCATTTT. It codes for CASAGDKSGNQPQHF. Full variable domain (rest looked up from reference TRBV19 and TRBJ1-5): DGGITQSPKYLFRKEGQNVTLSCEQNLNHDAMYWYRQDPGQGLRLIYYSQIVNDFQKGDIAEGYSVSREKKESFPLTVTSAQKNPTAFYLCASAGDKSGNQPQHFGDGTRLSIL.